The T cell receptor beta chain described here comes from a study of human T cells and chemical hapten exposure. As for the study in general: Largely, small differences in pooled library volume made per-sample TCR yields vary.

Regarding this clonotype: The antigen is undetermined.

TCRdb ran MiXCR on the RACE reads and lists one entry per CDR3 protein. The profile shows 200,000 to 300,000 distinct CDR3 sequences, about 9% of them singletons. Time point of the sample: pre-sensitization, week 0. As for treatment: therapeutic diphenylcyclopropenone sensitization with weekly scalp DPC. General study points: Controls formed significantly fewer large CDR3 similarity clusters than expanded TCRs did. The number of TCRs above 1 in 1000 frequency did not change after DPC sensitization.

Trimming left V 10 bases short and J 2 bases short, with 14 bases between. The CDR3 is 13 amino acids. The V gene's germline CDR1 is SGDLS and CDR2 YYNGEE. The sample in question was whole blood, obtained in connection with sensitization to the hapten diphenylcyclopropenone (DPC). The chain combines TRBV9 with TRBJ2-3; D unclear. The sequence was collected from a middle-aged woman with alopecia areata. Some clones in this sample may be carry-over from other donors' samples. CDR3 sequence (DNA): TGTGCCGCCAGCACCTCTCCCACAGATACGCAGTATTTT. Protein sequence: CAASTSPTDTQYF.